The rows below give T cell receptor beta chains drawn from one sample of a study of cytomegalovirus exposure and HLA in healthy donors. Measured with immunoSEQ multiplex PCR; TCRdb has only the in-frame clones, and not every one. In all, the sample yields about 82,000 clones. The source material was PBMCs. Receptor source: a woman aged 25 to 45 in good health and CMV-seronegative. The CDR3 runs from the conserved cysteine through the conserved F or W. The D gene is left open where the match is weak.

j_call cdr3_length v_call d_call cdr3_nt cdr3_aa
TRBJ2-1 15 TRBV5-1 TRBD2 TGCGCCAGCAGCTTGTCGGTAGCGGGGGATAATGAGCAGTTCTTC CASSLSVAGDNEQFF
TRBJ2-1 16 TRBV6-6 TRBD2 TGTGCCAGCAGTCCCTCCCTAGCGGGGGGGACCAGTGAGCAGTTCTTC CASSPSLAGGTSEQFF
TRBJ2-3 13 TRBV25-1 TRBD2 TGTGCCAGCAGCCCGACTAGCGGGGGGACGCAGTATTTT CASSPTSGGTQYF
TRBJ1-6 14 TRBV7-9 . TGTGCCAGCAGCCCCGACGGCGACGGGTCACCCCTCCACTTT CASSPDGDGSPLHF
TRBJ2-1 16 TRBV5-1 TRBD2 TGCGCCAGCAGTTATGCTGGGAGGGAGGGCTACAATGAGCAGTTCTTC CASSYAGREGYNEQFF
TRBJ2-3 15 TRBV27 . TGTGCCAGCAGTCCCGGCCCGACGAGGGCAGATACGCAGTATTTT CASSPGPTRADTQYF
TRBJ1-1 13 TRBV25-1 . TGTGCCAGCAGTGAGTCCGCGGGGACTGAAGCTTTCTTT CASSESAGTEAFF
TRBJ2-7 14 TRBV11-2 TRBD1 TGTGCCAGCAGCCCCCCGGGACAGGGGTACGAGCAGTACTTC CASSPPGQGYEQYF
TRBJ1-1 13 TRBV5-1 TRBD1 TGCGCCAGCAGCAGGGGACAGGACACTGAAGCTTTCTTT CASSRGQDTEAFF
TRBJ2-7 14 TRBV9 TRBD2 TGTGCCAGCAGCTCGGGACTAACCCCGTACGAGCAGTACTTC CASSSGLTPYEQYF
TRBJ2-1 14 TRBV2 TRBD2 TGTGCCAGCTTGGGACTAGCGGGGTACAATGAGCAGTTCTTC CASLGLAGYNEQFF
TRBJ1-5 14 TRBV5-8 TRBD1 TGTGCCAGCAGCGCGACAGGGGTCAATCAGCCCCAGCATTTT CASSATGVNQPQHF
TRBJ2-7 14 TRBV6-5 . TGTGCCAGCAGCCCGACCCTCAACAGCTACGAGCAGTACTTC CASSPTLNSYEQYF
TRBJ2-1 15 TRBV5-6 . TGTGCCAGCAGCTTGGAGGTGACTAGGGACAATGAGCAGTTCTTC CASSLEVTRDNEQFF
TRBJ1-1 13 TRBV5-1 . TGCGCCAGCAGCTTTAGGGGGAGCACTGAAGCTTTCTTT CASSFRGSTEAFF
TRBJ2-7 14 TRBV6-5 . TGTGCCAGCAGTTACTCGTTACAGGGTGGCGAGCAGTACTTC CASSYSLQGGEQYF
TRBJ2-7 14 TRBV5-5 TRBD1 TGTGCCAGCAGCTTGGGACAGGGAGTGAGGGAGCAGTACTTC CASSLGQGVREQYF
TRBJ2-7 12 TRBV7-9 . TGTGCCAGCAGCCAGACAGGCAATGAGCAGTACTTC CASSQTGNEQYF
TRBJ1-2 11 TRBV29-1 TRBD1 TGCAGCGTTGTGTCAGGGGGAGGCTACACCTTC CSVVSGGGYTF
TRBJ2-7 14 TRBV7-9 . TGTGCCAGCAGCACGAGACTAGAGTCCTACGAGCAGTACTTC CASSTRLESYEQYF
TRBJ1-1 15 TRBV6-6 TRBD1 TGTGCCAGCAGTCCTTCGGGACAGGCGAACACTGAAGCTTTCTTT CASSPSGQANTEAFF
TRBJ2-3 14 TRBV5-5 . TGTGCCAGCACACGTCTTGAGCTCACAGATACGCAGTATTTT CASTRLELTDTQYF
TRBJ2-3 13 TRBV6-5 TRBD2 TGTGCCAGCAGCAGCGGGGGCACAGATACGCAGTATTTT CASSSGGTDTQYF
TRBJ2-1 16 TRBV4-2 . TGTGCCAGCAGCCAAGATGTATTCGCCAGGGACAATGAGCAGTTCTTC CASSQDVFARDNEQFF
TRBJ2-1 13 TRBV10-2 TRBD1 TGCGCCAGCAGTGATAGTACGACAGGGAAGCAGTTCTTC CASSDSTTGKQFF
TRBJ1-1 14 TRBV30 . TGTGCCTGGAGTGGATCCACAGGGTTCACTGAAGATTTCTTT CAWSGSTGFTEDFF
TRBJ1-5 19 TRBV28 TRBD1 TGTGCCAGCACCCCACCTCCCGGGACAGGGGGCATAGGAAATCAGCCCCAGCATTTT CASTPPPGTGGIGNQPQHF